The next 5 T cell receptor beta chains were all read from a single sample in a study of blood T cell repertoires in COVID-19. TCRdb's table, derived via immunoSEQ multiplex PCR, lists solely in-frame clones and lacks some. This sample has approximately 300,000 clones, with 75% to 95% found just once. What was sequenced was peripheral blood. The receptors come from a woman aged 30 to 39 with COVID-19, enrolled during active disease.

This chain joins TRBV12-5 and TRBJ2-3; D is perhaps TRBD2 (6 bases). Germline V CDR1 and CDR2: LGHNT, FRNRAP. Trimming cost V 4 bases and J 2 bases, with 16 bases left between them. There are 16 residues in the CDR3. The CDR3 sequence is CASGCLAQYPTDTQYF. CDR3 nucleotide sequence: TGTGCTAGTGGTTGTCTAGCGCAATACCCCACAGATACGCAGTATTTT.

This sequence joins TRBV28 and TRBJ2-5; 9 bases map to TRBD1. The CDR3 consists of 17 residues. Germline values: CDR1 MDHEN, CDR2 SYDVKM. J gave up 2 bases and V 5 bases, and 12 bases lay outside the gene matches. The CDR3 sequence is CASSPDRQGEAQETQYF. The CDR3, as DNA: TGTGCCAGCAGTCCCGACCGACAGGGGGAGGCACAAGAGACCCAGTACTTC.

The gene calls are TRBV5-1 and TRBJ1-5; TRBD1 matches at 12 bases. The germline V gene encodes CDR1 SGHRS and CDR2 YFSETQ. The CDR3 length is 16 residues. V was pared by 4 bases and J by 7 bases, with 9 bases of the junction left unmatched. The CDR3 loop reads CASSPTGQGAGQPQHF. In DNA form, the CDR3 reads TGCGCCAGCAGCCCCACGGGACAGGGGGCGGGACAGCCCCAGCATTTT. The complete variable domain, with remaining parts taken from reference TRBV5-1 and TRBJ1-5, reads KAGVTQTPRYLIKTRGQQVTLSCSPISGHRSVSWYQQTPGQGLQFLFEYFSETQRNKGNFPGRFSGRQFSNSRSEMNVSTLELGDSALYLCASSPTGQGAGQPQHFGDGTRLSIL.

V gene TRBV7-8 combines with J gene TRBJ2-2; tentatively, D is TRBD1 (6 bases). This CDR3 is built from 15 residues. Per germline, CDR1 SGHVS and CDR2 FQNEAQ. V lost 0 bases, J lost 4 bases, and 9 bases lay in between. The DNA of the CDR3 is TGTGCCAGCAGCTTAGCCAGGGGAGTCACCGGGGAGCTGTTTTTT. This sequence encodes CASSLARGVTGELFF.

The chain couples TRBV10-2 to TRBJ2-5; weak D call: TRBD2 (6 bases). The CDR3 covers 14 residues. Germline lookup yields CDR1 WSHSY and CDR2 SAAADI. V lost 8 bases to trimming and J lost 4 bases, with 17 bases between them. CDR3 nucleotides: TGCGCCAGCTGCCGTGGGGGAGGTTTAGAGACCCAGTACTTC. Encoded protein: CASCRGGGLETQYF.